The rows below give T cell receptor beta chains drawn from one sample of a study of shared clonotypes between healthy human individuals. Sequencing was performed with immunoSEQ multiplex PCR; in TCRdb, only in-frame clones are kept and a portion is missing. The table includes approximately 810,000 clones, around 92% detected once. Sample: naive CD8+ T cells sorted from blood. The receptors come from a man aged 25 to 45 in good health. The CDR3 runs from the conserved cysteine through the conserved F or W. Fields, in order: V gene, D gene, clone size, J gene, CDR3 DNA, CDR3 protein. D genes are given only for firm matches. The size of a clone is reported for some rows only, either as once, few or many, or as a class for expanded clones.

V: TRBV11-2
D: TRBD1
size: .
J: TRBJ2-1
DNA: TGTGCCAGCAGCTTATGGACAGGGAGCGCCTACAATGAGCAGTTCTTC
CDR3: CASSLWTGSAYNEQFF

V: TRBV29-1
D: TRBD2
size: .
J: TRBJ2-7
DNA: TGCAGCGTTTTCCGGGAGGGCTCCTACGAGCAGTACTTC
CDR3: CSVFREGSYEQYF

V: TRBV7-6
D: .
size: .
J: TRBJ1-1
DNA: TGTGCCAGCACAGACAGTGTGAACACTGAAGCTTTCTTT
CDR3: CASTDSVNTEAFF

V: TRBV11-2
D: .
size: .
J: TRBJ2-4
DNA: TGTGCCAGCAGCTTAGAAGTGGGAGGAGCCAAAAACATTCAGTACTTC
CDR3: CASSLEVGGAKNIQYF

V: TRBV6-1
D: .
size: once
J: TRBJ2-1
DNA: TGTGCCAGCAGTGAATATGAGTCTGGGAGCAATGAGCAGTTCTTC
CDR3: CASSEYESGSNEQFF

V: TRBV21-1
D: .
size: .
J: TRBJ2-1
DNA: TGTGCCAGCAGCAAAAATGGGTGGACAGGGGGGAACAATGAGCAGTTCTTC
CDR3: CASSKNGWTGGNNEQFF

V: TRBV4-1
D: TRBD1
size: once
J: TRBJ1-1
DNA: TGCGCCAGCAGCCAAATTCCGGGACAGGGTAAAACTGAAGCTTTCTTT
CDR3: CASSQIPGQGKTEAFF

V: TRBV28
D: .
size: .
J: TRBJ1-5
DNA: TGTGCCAGCAGTCCGTCCCGGAGGGGGAGCAATCAGCCCCAGCATTTT
CDR3: CASSPSRRGSNQPQHF

V: TRBV7-9
D: TRBD1
size: .
J: TRBJ1-2
DNA: TGTGCCAGCAGCTTGGAAGGGACAGACCTCTATGGCTACACCTTC
CDR3: CASSLEGTDLYGYTF

V: TRBV9
D: .
size: .
J: TRBJ2-7
DNA: TGTGCCAGCAGCGTAGAGGCAGGGGCCTATGGTTACGAGCAGTACTTC
CDR3: CASSVEAGAYGYEQYF

V: TRBV6-1
D: .
size: .
J: TRBJ2-5
DNA: TGTGCCAGCACTGAGGTCCAGGGATCAGGCGAGACCCAGTACTTC
CDR3: CASTEVQGSGETQYF

V: TRBV29-1
D: TRBD2
size: .
J: TRBJ2-1
DNA: TGCAGCGTTACCCTAGCGGGATATTCTGATGAGCAGTTCTTC
CDR3: CSVTLAGYSDEQFF

V: TRBV7-6
D: .
size: .
J: TRBJ2-7
DNA: TGTGCCAGCAGCTTGTTGCAGGGCTCCTACGAGCAGTACTTC
CDR3: CASSLLQGSYEQYF

V: TRBV29-1
D: .
size: .
J: TRBJ2-4
DNA: TGCAGCGGCCTCATGACAGATCAAAACATTCAGTACTTC
CDR3: CSGLMTDQNIQYF

V: TRBV13
D: TRBD1
size: .
J: TRBJ1-1
DNA: TGTGCCAGCAGCAGCGGGGACAGATCTGTCACTGAAGCTTTCTTT
CDR3: CASSSGDRSVTEAFF

V: TRBV29-1
D: .
size: .
J: TRBJ2-1
DNA: TGCAGCGTTGTTAGGAGGGGGCGAGTTGGGTCCTACAATGAGCAGTTCTTC
CDR3: CSVVRRGRVGSYNEQFF